This record concerns one T cell receptor (beta chain) sequence. TCRdb keeps only in-frame clones here, not all; method: immunoSEQ multiplex PCR. Of a few hundred thousand clones listed, 85% to 90% are singletons. Treatment denoted: about 20 received Ad26.COV2.S at low or high dose, single or two shots; about 5 received placebo; per-sample allocation not given. The samples date from day 63 after the first vaccine or placebo injection. Donation was by an adult aged 18-55 years who was in Boston. This sample stems from a study of Ad26.COV2.S vaccination and SARS-CoV-2 variants. Study information: Doses of Ad26.COV2.S were injected into muscle once or twice, 56 days apart.

V lost 0 bases, J lost 2 bases, and 8 bases lay in between. Germline V gene data show CDR1 as SGHNT and CDR2 as YENEEA. This CDR3 has 15 residues. The source is a person between 18 and 65 years old who received the Ad26.COV2.S COVID-19 vaccine or a placebo. This chain connects TRBV11-3 to TRBJ2-1, with D possibly matching TRBD2 (5 bases). The input for sequencing was peripheral blood, taken in a trial of Ad26.COV2.S vaccine versus placebo. DNA of the CDR3: TGTGCCAGCAGCTTAGACAGAGGGCCCTACAATGAGCAGTTCTTC. Its protein is CASSLDRGPYNEQFF.